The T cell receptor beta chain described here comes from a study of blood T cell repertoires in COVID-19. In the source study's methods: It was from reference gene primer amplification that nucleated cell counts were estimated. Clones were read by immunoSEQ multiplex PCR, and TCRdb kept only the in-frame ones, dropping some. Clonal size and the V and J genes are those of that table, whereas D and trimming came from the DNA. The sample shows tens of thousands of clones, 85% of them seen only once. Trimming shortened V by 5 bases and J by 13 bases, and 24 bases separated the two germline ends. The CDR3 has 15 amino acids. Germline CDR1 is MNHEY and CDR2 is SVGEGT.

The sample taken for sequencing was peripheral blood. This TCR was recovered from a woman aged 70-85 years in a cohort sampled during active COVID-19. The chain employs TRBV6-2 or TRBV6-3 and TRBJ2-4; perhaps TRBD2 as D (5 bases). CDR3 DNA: TGTGCCAGCAGTCCGTCCCCGGCACTTAGCGACAACCAGTACTTC. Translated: CASSPSPALSDNQYF.